The clone carrying this T cell receptor beta chain came up many times. V gave up 7 bases and J gave up 1 base; unmatched junction bases: 7. The CDR3 consists of 15 residues. TCRdb reprocessed the RT-PCR reads with MiXCR, giving one entry per CDR3 protein. The sample contains about 680,000 distinct CDR3 sequences, about 14% of which appear only once. The chain carries TRBV12-3 or TRBV12-4 and TRBJ1-1; 9 bases are shared with TRBD1. Sequenced sample: memory CD4+ T cells from blood. The source of this sequence is a female donor in good health, serving as a healthy control. The CDR3 here is CASTGTGPANTEAFF. CDR3 nucleotide sequence: TGTGCCAGCACCGGGACAGGGCCCGCGAACACTGAAGCTTTCTTT.